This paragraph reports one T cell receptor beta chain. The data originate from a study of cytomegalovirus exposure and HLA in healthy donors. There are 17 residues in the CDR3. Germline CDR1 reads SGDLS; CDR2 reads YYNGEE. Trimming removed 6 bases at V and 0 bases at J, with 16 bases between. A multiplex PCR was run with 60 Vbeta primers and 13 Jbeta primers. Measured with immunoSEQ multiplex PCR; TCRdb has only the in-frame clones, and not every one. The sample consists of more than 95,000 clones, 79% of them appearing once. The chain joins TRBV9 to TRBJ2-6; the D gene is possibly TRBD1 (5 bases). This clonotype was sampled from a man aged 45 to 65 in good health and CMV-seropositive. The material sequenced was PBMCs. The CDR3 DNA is TGTGCCAGCAATTTCCCCCGACAGAACTCTGGGGCCAACGTCCTGACTTTC. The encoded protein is CASNFPRQNSGANVLTF.